One sample yielded the 13 T cell receptor beta chains listed below, sequenced in a study of blood T cell repertoires in COVID-19. The assay was immunoSEQ multiplex PCR, and TCRdb's table has in-frame clones only and misses some. The sample has 87,000 or so clones, about 87% seen once. The material sequenced was peripheral blood. These receptors were taken from a man older than 75 with acute or convalescent COVID-19.

The V and J genes are TRBV19 and TRBJ2-1, with TRBD2 identical over 12 bases. J was trimmed by 0 bases and V by 2 bases; bases with no gene match: 5. The CDR3 is 18 residues long. Germline-derived CDR1 and CDR2 are LNHDA and SQIVND (reference sequence). The CDR3 region is CASSIYLAGGSSYNEQFF. The DNA for the CDR3 is TGTGCCAGTAGTATATACCTAGCGGGGGGGAGCTCCTACAATGAGCAGTTCTTC. The complete variable domain, with remaining parts taken from reference TRBV19 and TRBJ2-1, reads DGGITQSPKYLFRKEGQNVTLSCEQNLNHDAMYWYRQDPGQGLRLIYYSQIVNDFQKGDIAEGYSVSREKKESFPLTVTSAQKNPTAFYLCASSIYLAGGSSYNEQFFGPGTRLTVL.

This clone is a singleton in its sample. The chain links TRBV2 to TRBJ1-2, with 9 nucleotides matching TRBD1. The J segment lost 4 bases and the V segment lost 2 bases, leaving 17 bases of the junction unmatched. Germline assignment: CDR1 SNHLY and CDR2 FYNNEI. The CDR3 has 19 amino acids. The DNA for the CDR3 is TGTGCCAGCAGTGAATGGGGAAAAACAGGGGGCGGTTCTGGCTATGGCTACACCTTC. Its protein product is CASSEWGKTGGGSGYGYTF.

This clone was found once. The genes are TRBV21-1 and TRBJ1-1; the D call in the table, TRBD1, was not verified against the DNA. TRBV21-1 is termed a pseudogene. This CDR3 region has 14 residues. The CDR3: CASSQGQGNTEAFF. CDR3 DNA sequence: TGTGCCAGCAGCCAGGGACAGGGGAACACTGAAGCTTTCTTT.

The rearrangement uses TRBV7-3 and TRBJ1-3; weak D call: TRBD1 (5 bases). Germline CDR1 SGHTA, CDR2 FQGTGA. There are 13 residues in the CDR3. Trimming removed 8 bases at V and 0 bases at J, with 8 bases between. The DNA of the CDR3 is TGTGCCAGCGGGAGGGGCTCTGGAAACACCATATATTTT. Translated, it gives CASGRGSGNTIYF.

The chain joins TRBV6-6 to TRBJ1-1; D unresolved. Trimming shortened V by 8 bases and J by 0 bases, and 16 bases separated the two germline ends. CDR1 and CDR2 (germline): MNHNY, SVGAGI (reference sequence). This CDR3 has 15 amino acids. CDR3 residues: CASLPRLFVNTEAFF. The CDR3 DNA reads TGTGCCAGCCTACCGCGGCTTTTCGTGAACACTGAAGCTTTCTTT.

J is TRBJ2-7 and V is TRBV9, with TRBD2 matching over 11 bases. The CDR3 covers 14 residues. V lost 4 bases and J lost 7; bases outside the gene matches: 7. Germline CDR1 is SGDLS and CDR2 is YYNGEE. DNA for the CDR3: TGTGCCAGCAGCCCCGGGACTAGCGGCGAGGAGCAGTACTTC. Translating gives CASSPGTSGEEQYF.

This sequence joins TRBV7-8 and TRBJ1-2, with TRBD1 identical over 10 bases. The V gene end was trimmed by 5 bases and the J gene end by 4 bases; junction bases not matched to a gene: 1. This CDR3 contains 13 residues. From germline, CDR1 is SGHVS and CDR2 FQNEAQ. As DNA, the CDR3 is TGTGCCAGCAGCCGGGACAGGGGCTATGGCTACACCTTC. The encoded protein is CASSRDRGYGYTF.

V is TRBV5-5 and J is TRBJ1-5; TRBD1 matches at 7 bases. The CDR3 runs to 16 residues. Germline V lookup: CDR1 SGHKS, CDR2 YYEKEE (reference sequence). Germline trimming cut 0 bases from V and 2 bases from J; bases unmatched to any gene: 5. CDR3 loop: CASSLVGGGGNQPQHF. DNA for the CDR3: TGTGCCAGCAGCTTGGTTGGAGGGGGCGGCAATCAGCCCCAGCATTTT.

V gene TRBV21-1 combines with J gene TRBJ2-3; TRBD2 is the table's D call and was not checked against the DNA. TRBV21-1 is tagged as a pseudogene. The CDR3 extends over 16 amino acids. The CDR3, as DNA: TGTGCCAGCAGCCGGAGGGGTATCGAGTCCCCAGATACGCAGTATTTT. Residues: CASSRRGIESPDTQYF.

The chain carries TRBV2 and TRBJ1-1; 8 bases are a match to TRBD1. V gave up 11 bases and J gave up 5 bases; unmatched junction bases: 10. CDR3 length: 13 residues. Germline assignment: CDR1 SNHLY and CDR2 FYNNEI. The CDR3 region has the DNA TGTGCCTTTAACCAGGGGGCGCAAACTGAAGCTTTCTTT. It translates to CAFNQGAQTEAFF. Drawing the rest from reference TRBV2 and TRBJ1-1, the complete variable domain is EPEVTQTPSHQVTQMGQEVILRCVPISNHLYFYWYRQILGQKVEFLVSFYNNEISEKSEIFDDQFSVERPDGSNFTLKIRSTKLEDSAMYFCAFNQGAQTEAFFGQGTRLTVV.

The CDR3, as DNA: TGTGCCATCAGTGAAATCCGGGACTACCCCTCAAATGAGCAGTTCTTC. Amino acids: CAISEIRDYPSNEQFF. The chain is built from TRBV10-3 and TRBJ2-1; 7 bases match TRBD2. This CDR3 has 16 residues. The trim removed 3 bases at V and 7 bases at J, leaving 12 bases unmatched. Germline-derived CDR1 and CDR2 are ENHRY and SYGVKD.

The chain carries TRBV19 and TRBJ1-5, with D tentatively TRBD1 (6 bases). Trimming shortened V by 9 bases and J by 7 bases, and 25 bases separated the two germline ends. Germline CDR1 reads LNHDA; CDR2 reads SQIVND (reference sequence). This CDR3 has 16 residues. CDR3 DNA: TGTGCCAGATCTAGGTCAGCGACAGGAAAAGGCCAGCCCCAGCATTTT. The encoded protein is CARSRSATGKGQPQHF.

This clone occurred a few times. This rearrangement joins TRBV4-1 to TRBJ2-7; tentatively, D is TRBD2 (6 bases). CDR3 length equals 14 residues. Deletions cut 4 bases from V and 2 bases from J, with 12 bases between. In germline, CDR1 is MGHRA, CDR2 YSYEKL. CDR3 nucleotide sequence: TGCGCCAGCAGCCGAGATAGCGGTACCTACGAGCAGTACTTC. Amino acid sequence: CASSRDSGTYEQYF.